This TCR beta chain is drawn from a study of neoadjuvant anti-PD-1 for oral cavity cancer. Overall study context: Patients without progression got a fourth dose around day 43. Broader study findings: Higher pretreatment blood Treg/Th17 ratios correlated with higher pretreatment blood and lower post-treatment tumor TCRbeta clonality.

These newly diagnosed stage II-IVA oral cavity squamous cell carcinoma patients had no prior systemic or radiation treatment. Cohort: HPV-negative, locally advanced oral cavity squamous cell carcinoma patients. There are many counts of this clone. Its matching antigen is unknown. Data came from immunoSEQ multiplex PCR; TCRdb stores just in-frame clones and leaves some out. The sample includes about 61,000 clones, 70% to 85% of them seen just once. V was cut by 1 base and J by 3 bases, with 10 bases left in between. This CDR3 has 15 amino acids. Looked up from germline, CDR1 is LNHNV and CDR2 is YYDKDF (reference sequence).

J is TRBJ2-1 and V is TRBV15, with a tentative D call TRBD1 (6 bases). Sequencing was performed on PBMCs, taken before nivolumab (anti-PD-1) treatment. The origin of this receptor is a person aged 40 to 85 with oral cavity squamous cell carcinoma. The CDR3 nucleotides read TGTGCCACCAGCAGAGTAGGGGGTATCTACAATGAGCAGTTCTTC. Residues: CATSRVGGIYNEQFF.